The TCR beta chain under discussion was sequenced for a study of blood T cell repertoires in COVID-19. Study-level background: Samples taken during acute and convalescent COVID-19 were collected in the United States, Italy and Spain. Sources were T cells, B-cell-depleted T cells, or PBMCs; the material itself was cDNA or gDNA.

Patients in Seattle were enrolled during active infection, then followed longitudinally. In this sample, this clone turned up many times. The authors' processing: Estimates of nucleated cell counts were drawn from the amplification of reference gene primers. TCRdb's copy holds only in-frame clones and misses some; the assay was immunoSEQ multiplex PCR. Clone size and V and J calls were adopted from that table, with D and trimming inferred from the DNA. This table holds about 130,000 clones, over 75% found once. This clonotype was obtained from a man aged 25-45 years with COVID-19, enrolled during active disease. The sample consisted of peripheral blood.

CDR3 nucleotide sequence: TGTGCCACCAGTCCAAGCGGTCACACTGAAGCTTTCTTT. Its protein product is CATSPSGHTEAFF. V gene TRBV24-1 combines with J gene TRBJ1-1; D unresolved. Germline lookup yields CDR1 KGHDR and CDR2 SFDVKD. Trimming cost V 6 bases and J 3 bases, with 10 bases left between them. The CDR3 sequence is 13 residues long.